The source of this TCR beta chain is a study of identical twins. Regarding the study as a whole: Models underestimated how often monozygotic twins shared out-of-frame TCR alpha.

TCRdb re-analysed the 5' RACE reads in MiXCR, keeping a single row per CDR3 protein. Among 500,000 to 600,000 distinct CDR3 sequences listed, approximately 22% were seen once. Germline V gene data show CDR1 as SGHRS and CDR2 as YFSETQ. The V gene lost 1 base and the J gene lost 4 bases, with 10 bases spanning the gap. The CDR3 contains 14 residues. For this clonotype: The antigen remains undetermined.

These same records also appear under a second study, on T cells expressing NK-cell markers. According to that study: Sorted CD3+CD56-NKG2C+, CD3+CD56+NKG2C- and CD3+CD56+NKG2C+ T cells were the source of the TCR beta repertoires. More than five of the donors carried dominant NKG2C+ clonotypes that took up roughly 1.0-8% of their CD8+ T cells. In four donors, these clonotypes also led the CD3+CD56-NKG2C+ fraction.

The V call is TRBV5-1, the J call TRBJ2-3, with D possibly TRBD1 on 6 matching bases. Sequencing used CD4+ T cells sorted from blood. The TCR sequence derives from a woman under 30 in good health. CDR3 sequence: CASSLSGAPDTQYF. CDR3 coding DNA: TGCGCCAGCAGCTTGTCAGGGGCTCCAGATACGCAGTATTTT. Drawing the rest from reference TRBV5-1 and TRBJ2-3, the complete variable domain is KAGVTQTPRYLIKTRGQQVTLSCSPISGHRSVSWYQQTPGQGLQFLFEYFSETQRNKGNFPGRFSGRQFSNSRSEMNVSTLELGDSALYLCASSLSGAPDTQYFGPGTRLTVL.